This T cell receptor (beta chain) appears in the sequencing data of a study of blood T cell repertoires in COVID-19. This CDR3 is built from 14 residues. Germline CDR1 and CDR2: SQVTM and ANQGSEA. The ends lost 7 bases at V and 3 bases at J; junction bases unmatched: 8. Repertoires were generated with immunoSEQ multiplex PCR, while TCRdb's copy carries only in-frame clones and drops some. The sample includes fewer than 95,000 clones, approximately 79% seen only once; the top ten take 3% to 4.5%. What was sequenced was peripheral blood. J is TRBJ2-2 and V is TRBV29-1; 7 positions agree with TRBD1. This receptor was identified in a man between 70 and 80 years old with COVID-19, enrolled during active disease. The CDR3 reads CSASGQVYTGELFF. Here the CDR3 DNA reads TGCAGCGCTTCTGGACAGGTCTACACCGGGGAGCTGTTTTTT.